Listed below are T cell receptor beta chains from one sample, sequenced in a study of OX40 agonist ivuxolimab in advanced cancers. Here immunoSEQ multiplex PCR was the method, and the copy in TCRdb shows in-frame clones only, minus some. The profile shows 65,000 to 80,000 clones, 75% to 90% of them singletons. The sequenced sample was CD4+ or CD8+ T cells sorted from blood, obtained in a trial of the OX40 agonist ivuxolimab. The receptors stem from an adult with an advanced solid tumor such as melanoma, head and neck, liver or kidney cancer. The CDR3 runs from the conserved cysteine through the conserved F or W. The order of the fields is V gene, J gene, clone size, D gene, CDR3 protein, CDR3 DNA. A D gene is named only where the DNA matches it firmly. Not every row has a clone size; where given, it reads once, few, many or a size class.

>TRBV12-5|TRBJ2-7|NA|TRBD1
CASGTGTGIYEQYF
TGTGCTAGTGGTACCGGGACAGGCATCTACGAGCAGTACTTC
>TRBV2|TRBJ1-4|NA|NA
CASSEAGRGNEKLFF
TGTGCCAGCAGTGAAGCGGGGAGAGGTAATGAAAAACTGTTTTTT
>TRBV6-6|TRBJ2-1|NA|TRBD1
CASRITGTATYNEQFF
TGTGCCAGCAGGATAACCGGGACAGCGACTTACAATGAGCAGTTCTTC
>TRBV6-5|TRBJ2-7|NA|NA
CATRSGNEQYF
TGTGCCACCCGCTCGGGAAACGAGCAGTACTTC
>TRBV5-1|TRBJ1-4|NA|NA
CASSLGTPNEKLFF
TGCGCCAGCAGCTTGGGGACACCGAATGAAAAACTGTTTTTT
>TRBV27|TRBJ1-2|once|NA
CASTLKRSGPLNYGYTF
TGTGCCAGCACCCTAAAGCGGTCAGGACCCCTTAACTATGGCTACACCTTC
>TRBV5-8|TRBJ2-7|NA|NA
CASSLGPGHEQYF
TGTGCCAGCAGCTTGGGTCCTGGCCACGAGCAGTACTTC
>TRBV5-1|TRBJ2-7|NA|NA
CASSLAAEGYEQYF
TGCGCCAGCAGCTTGGCGGCGGAGGGCTACGAGCAGTACTTC
>TRBV5-6|TRBJ1-3|NA|TRBD1
CASSSDRFGNTIYF
TGTGCCAGCAGCTCGGACAGGTTCGGAAACACCATATATTTT
>TRBV7-2|TRBJ2-1|NA|NA
CASSLMQGLGNEQFF
TGTGCCAGCAGCTTAATGCAGGGGCTGGGGAATGAGCAGTTCTTC
>TRBV18|TRBJ2-1|NA|NA
CASSPPGRMDNEQFF
TGTGCCAGCTCACCACCGGGACGGATGGACAATGAGCAGTTCTTC
>TRBV6-5|TRBJ2-5|NA|NA
CASRVPVQETQYF
TGTGCCAGCAGGGTTCCGGTACAAGAGACCCAGTACTTC
>TRBV2|TRBJ1-5|NA|NA
CASSEAGDSNQPQHF
TGTGCCAGCAGTGAGGCAGGGGACAGCAATCAGCCCCAGCATTTT
>TRBV11-2|TRBJ1-3|NA|NA
CASSLEEGNGNTIYF
TGTGCCAGCAGCTTAGAGGAGGGGAATGGAAACACCATATATTTT
>TRBV18|TRBJ1-1|NA|NA
CASSPPATRNTEAFF
TGTGCCAGCTCACCACCAGCGACAAGAAACACTGAAGCTTTCTTT
>TRBV21-1|TRBJ1-5|few|NA
CASSPQGQGANQPQHF
TGTGCCAGCAGCCCCCAAGGGCAGGGGGCCAATCAGCCCCAGCATTTT
>TRBV6-6|TRBJ2-5|NA|TRBD2
CASSSNSGRGETQYF
TGTGCCAGCAGTTCCAATAGCGGGAGAGGGGAGACCCAGTACTTC
>TRBV10-3|TRBJ1-5|NA|NA
CATSTTVLSEHF
TGTGCCACCTCGACGACAGTTTTGAGTGAGCATTTT
>TRBV4-1|TRBJ1-5|NA|NA
CASSQWAEDRGSTAQHF
TGCGCCAGCAGCCAATGGGCAGAGGACCGCGGTTCTACGGCCCAGCATTTT
>TRBV2|TRBJ2-1|NA|TRBD2
CASNSLAGDEQFF
TGTGCCAGCAATTCCCTAGCGGGAGATGAGCAGTTCTTC